Listed below are T cell receptor beta chains from one sample, sequenced in a study of kidney transplant recipient with SARS-CoV-2 infection. One entry per CDR3 protein results from TCRdb running MiXCR on the reads. The sample consists of 250,000 or so distinct CDR3 sequences, less than 35% of them appearing once. Sequenced material: a blood sample, taken at baseline and between days 110 and 120 from a kidney transplant recipient. The receptors were gathered from a male patient aged 25-45 years who had COVID-19 and was a kidney transplant recipient. A subset of T cells may come from the graft donor. Both conserved end residues are part of each CDR3. The order of the fields is V gene, clone size, D gene, J gene, CDR3 DNA, CDR3 protein. The D gene is left open where the match is weak. The size entry is marked missing in some rows and otherwise reads once, few, many or a size class.

V: TRBV28; size: .; D: .; J: TRBJ2-2; DNA: TGTGCCAGCAGTTTAGGGGTCCTCACGGCGGGACTGTCGTCCGGGGAGCTGTTTTTT; CDR3: CASSLGVLTAGLSSGELFF
V: TRBV18; size: many; D: .; J: TRBJ1-3; DNA: TGTGCCAGCTCACCGGGGAGAGACCCAGGAAACACCATATATTTT; CDR3: CASSPGRDPGNTIYF
V: TRBV8-2; size: .; D: .; J: TRBJ1-2; DNA: TGTGGCAGTGCCAAGAGTGATAGCCGAAAGACCTATGGCTACACCTTC; CDR3: CGSAKSDSRKTYGYTF
V: TRBV5-8; size: many; D: .; J: TRBJ1-4; DNA: TGTGCCAGCAGCTTGGTCGTAGCGCTTGCAACTAATGAAAAACTGTTTTTT; CDR3: CASSLVVALATNEKLFF
V: TRBV5-5; size: .; D: .; J: TRBJ1-5; DNA: TGTGCCAGCAGCCTTTCCGGGACACTTCGAAATCAGCCCCAGCATTTT; CDR3: CASSLSGTLRNQPQHF
V: TRBV2; size: many; D: TRBD1; J: TRBJ2-1; DNA: TGTGCCAGCAGTGAAGCGCGCTCGGGACAGGGTACCGATGAGCAGTTCTTC; CDR3: CASSEARSGQGTDEQFF
V: TRBV7-6; size: .; D: TRBD1; J: TRBJ1-1; DNA: TGTGCCAGCAGCCGGGGACAGGCCACTGAAGCTTTCTTT; CDR3: CASSRGQATEAFF
V: TRBV12-3/TRBV12-4; size: many; D: TRBD1; J: TRBJ1-4; DNA: TGTGCCAGCAGTTCGACAGACAGGGGGCGAAATCTGGGTGAAAAACTGTTTTTT; CDR3: CASSSTDRGRNLGEKLFF
V: TRBV19; size: many; D: .; J: TRBJ1-5; DNA: TGTGCCAGTAGTATCGTGGGCAGGGCGTATAGCAATCAGCCCCAGCATTTT; CDR3: CASSIVGRAYSNQPQHF
V: TRBV5-1; size: many; D: .; J: TRBJ1-3; DNA: TGTGCCAGCAGTGAGGGTTCTGGAAACACCATATATTTT; CDR3: CASSEGSGNTIYF
V: TRBV7-9; size: many; D: .; J: TRBJ2-1; DNA: TGTGCCAGCGCCGGCCGGTCCATCTACAATGAGCAGTTCTTC; CDR3: CASAGRSIYNEQFF
V: TRBV5-1; size: many; D: .; J: TRBJ1-2; DNA: TGCGCCAGCAGCCTCCCTGGGACGGACAACTATGGCTACACCTTC; CDR3: CASSLPGTDNYGYTF
V: TRBV27; size: many; D: .; J: TRBJ1-1; DNA: TGTGCCAGCAGCCTGAACCCGAACACTGAAGCTTTCTTT; CDR3: CASSLNPNTEAFF
V: TRBV30; size: many; D: .; J: TRBJ1-5; DNA: TGTGCCTGGAGTGTATCCAGTAGCAATCAGCCCCAGCATTTT; CDR3: CAWSVSSSNQPQHF
V: TRBV19; size: many; D: .; J: TRBJ2-2; DNA: TGTGCCAGTATTGGTCCGTCCAGAAACACCGGGGAGCTGTTTTTT; CDR3: CASIGPSRNTGELFF
V: TRBV12-3/TRBV12-4; size: many; D: TRBD1; J: TRBJ1-1; DNA: TGTGCCAGCAGTTTCTGGGGCAGGGGGGTGGGTGAAGCTTTCTTT; CDR3: CASSFWGRGVGEAFF
V: TRBV12-2; size: many; D: .; J: TRBJ1-2; DNA: TGTGCAAGTCGCCATTTTCTGACTCCACGAAAGACCTATGGCTACACCTTC; CDR3: CASRHFLTPRKTYGYTF
V: TRBV18; size: many; D: TRBD1; J: TRBJ1-3; DNA: TGTGCCAGCTCACGAGTGGACAGGGTTTCTGGAAACACCATATATTTT; CDR3: CASSRVDRVSGNTIYF
V: TRBV2; size: many; D: .; J: TRBJ1-2; DNA: TGTGCCAGCAGTGACGTGACGGCTAACTATGGCTACACCTTC; CDR3: CASSDVTANYGYTF
V: TRBV20-1; size: many; D: .; J: TRBJ1-1; DNA: TGCAGTGCTAGAGATCCAAGAAGGCCGGGGGGGACTGAAGCTTTCTTT; CDR3: CSARDPRRPGGTEAFF
V: TRBV27; size: many; D: .; J: TRBJ2-7; DNA: TGTGCCAGCACTAAAGGGGGAACCTACGAGCAGTACTTC; CDR3: CASTKGGTYEQYF
V: TRBV24-1; size: .; D: TRBD1; J: TRBJ1-5; DNA: TGTGCCACCAGTGATCCCCGGACAGGGGGCGGCAATCAGCCCCAGCATTTT; CDR3: CATSDPRTGGGNQPQHF
V: TRBV3-1; size: many; D: .; J: TRBJ2-7; DNA: TGTGCCAGCAGCCGGCTGGGAGCCTACGAGCAGTACTTC; CDR3: CASSRLGAYEQYF
V: TRBV19; size: few; D: .; J: TRBJ1-3; DNA: TGTGCCAGTAGAGAGGACGGGAACTCTGGAAACACCATATATTTT; CDR3: CASREDGNSGNTIYF
V: TRBV6-6; size: many; D: TRBD1; J: TRBJ2-4; DNA: TGTGCCAGCAGTTACTCCCGGACAGGGGAAGGAGACTTC; CDR3: CASSYSRTGEGDF
V: TRBV26; size: .; D: .; J: TRBJ1-2; DNA: TGTGCCAGCAGTCCAGAATGTTTCGACGGAAAGACCTATGGCTACACCTTC; CDR3: CASSPECFDGKTYGYTF
V: TRBV5-4; size: many; D: .; J: TRBJ1-2; DNA: TGTGCCAGCAGCTTTTGGGGGGCGGATGGCTACACCTTC; CDR3: CASSFWGADGYTF
V: TRBV15; size: many; D: TRBD1; J: TRBJ1-3; DNA: TGTGCCACCAGCAGAGATCCCGGGACAGCCTCTGGAAACACCATATATTTT; CDR3: CATSRDPGTASGNTIYF
V: TRBV19; size: .; D: .; J: TRBJ1-2; DNA: TGTGCCAGTAGTGTCAGATCGACAAATCGAAAGACCTATGGCCACACCTTC; CDR3: CASSVRSTNRKTYGHTF
V: TRBV6-2/TRBV6-3; size: many; D: .; J: TRBJ2-2; DNA: TGTGCCAGCACACCAGGGCGCGGGCCGGAGTGGTCCGGGGAGCTGTTTTTT; CDR3: CASTPGRGPEWSGELFF
V: TRBV7-2; size: many; D: .; J: TRBJ1-2; DNA: TGTGCCAGCAGCGACATTTACAGAGACGGAAAGACCTATGGCTACACCTTC; CDR3: CASSDIYRDGKTYGYTF
V: TRBV3-1; size: many; D: .; J: TRBJ1-1; DNA: TGTGCCAGCAGCCAACCGTTTCCCATTTCAATTCGCACTGAAGCTTTCTTT; CDR3: CASSQPFPISIRTEAFF
V: TRBV6-1; size: .; D: .; J: TRBJ2-3; DNA: TGTGCCAGCAGTGAAGTGGCTTCCTCCCCTCTTGGCCAGTATTTT; CDR3: CASSEVASSPLGQYF
V: TRBV19; size: few; D: .; J: TRBJ1-2; DNA: TGTGCCAGTAGTCCGACGAAGACAAATCGAAAGACCTATGGCTACACCTTC; CDR3: CASSPTKTNRKTYGYTF
V: TRBV18; size: many; D: .; J: TRBJ1-1; DNA: TGTGCCAGCTCACAATTACCCTTAGGGGGAAGGGACACTGAAGCTTTCTTT; CDR3: CASSQLPLGGRDTEAFF
V: TRBV11-3; size: many; D: .; J: TRBJ2-1; DNA: TGTGCCAGCAGCTTAGATCTTAGTGAGCAGTTCTTC; CDR3: CASSLDLSEQFF
V: TRBV19; size: many; D: .; J: TRBJ1-3; DNA: TGTGCCAGTAGTATCAGCCTCGGAAACACCATATATTTT; CDR3: CASSISLGNTIYF
V: TRBV20-1; size: .; D: TRBD2; J: TRBJ2-3; DNA: TGCAGTGCTAGAGGCACCGAACCTAGCGGGGTCCCTTGGGATACGCAGTATTTT; CDR3: CSARGTEPSGVPWDTQYF
V: TRBV11-2; size: many; D: TRBD2; J: TRBJ2-1; DNA: TGTGCCAGCAGCTCCGTGGGGGGGAGCGTCACCTACAATGAGCAGTTCTTC; CDR3: CASSSVGGSVTYNEQFF
V: TRBV6-2/TRBV6-3; size: .; D: .; J: TRBJ1-1; DNA: TGTGCCGGTAGTTACTCCCACGGGAACACTGAAGCTTTCTTT; CDR3: CAGSYSHGNTEAFF
V: TRBV5-6; size: many; D: .; J: TRBJ1-2; DNA: TGTGCCAGCTGCAACCTCAATAGTCGAAAGACCTATGGCTACACCTTC; CDR3: CASCNLNSRKTYGYTF
V: TRBV11-1; size: .; D: TRBD2; J: TRBJ2-1; DNA: TGTGCCCGCAGCTCTCCGAGCGGGAAGTCCTACAATGAGCAGTTCTTC; CDR3: CARSSPSGKSYNEQFF
V: TRBV5-6; size: many; D: TRBD1; J: TRBJ2-7; DNA: TGTGCCAGCAGTAAAACCGGGACAGGCGACTCCTACGAGCAGTACTTC; CDR3: CASSKTGTGDSYEQYF
V: TRBV21-1; size: many; D: .; J: TRBJ2-7; DNA: TGTGCCAGCAACACCGATGTAAGACAAGAGCAGTACTTC; CDR3: CASNTDVRQEQYF
V: TRBV6-6; size: many; D: TRBD2; J: TRBJ2-1; DNA: TGTGCCAGCAGTTTCTCGGGACTAGCGGGAGGAGCCTACAATGAGCAGTTCTTC; CDR3: CASSFSGLAGGAYNEQFF
V: TRBV3-1; size: many; D: .; J: TRBJ2-5; DNA: TGTGCCAGCAGCTATAACGGTCCCATTTCTTTCTCTGAGACCCAGTACTTC; CDR3: CASSYNGPISFSETQYF
V: TRBV9; size: many; D: .; J: TRBJ2-2; DNA: TGTGCCAGCAGCGTAGGGGCCCTTCCCGGGGTCGCCGGGGAGCTGTTTTTT; CDR3: CASSVGALPGVAGELFF
V: TRBV30; size: many; D: .; J: TRBJ1-1; DNA: TGTGCCTGGAGTGAAGGGGTAAGGAAAGCTGAAGCTTTCTTT; CDR3: CAWSEGVRKAEAFF
V: TRBV3-1; size: .; D: .; J: TRBJ2-2; DNA: TGTGCCAGCAGCCCAACTACTCCCATTTCAGGCTTGACCGGGGAGCTGTTTTTT; CDR3: CASSPTTPISGLTGELFF